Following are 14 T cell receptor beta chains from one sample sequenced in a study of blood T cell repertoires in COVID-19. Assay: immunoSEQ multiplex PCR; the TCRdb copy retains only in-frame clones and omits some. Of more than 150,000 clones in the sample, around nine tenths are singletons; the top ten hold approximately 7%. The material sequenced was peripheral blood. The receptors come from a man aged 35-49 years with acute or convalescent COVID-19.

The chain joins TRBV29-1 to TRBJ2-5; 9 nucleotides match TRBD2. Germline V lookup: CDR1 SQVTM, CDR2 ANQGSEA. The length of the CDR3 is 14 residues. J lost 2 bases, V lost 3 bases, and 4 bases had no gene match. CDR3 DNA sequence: TGCAGCGTTGAGGGTAGCGGGGGACAAGAGACCCAGTACTTC. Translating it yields CSVEGSGGQETQYF.

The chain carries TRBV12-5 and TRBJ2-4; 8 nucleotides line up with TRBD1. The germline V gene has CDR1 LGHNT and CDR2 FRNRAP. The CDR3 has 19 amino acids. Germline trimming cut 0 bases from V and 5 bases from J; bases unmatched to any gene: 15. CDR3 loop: CASGLVQRPQGARENIQYF. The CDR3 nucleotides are TGTGCTAGTGGTTTGGTACAGCGACCCCAGGGGGCTCGGGAAAACATTCAGTACTTC.

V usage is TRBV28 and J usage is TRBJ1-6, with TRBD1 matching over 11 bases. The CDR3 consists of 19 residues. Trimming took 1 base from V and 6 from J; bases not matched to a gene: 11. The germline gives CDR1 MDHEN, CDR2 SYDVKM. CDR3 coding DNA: TGTGCCAGCAGTTTATACGGTGGACAGGGGGCGCGGGGTAATTCACCCCTCCACTTT. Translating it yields CASSLYGGQGARGNSPLHF.

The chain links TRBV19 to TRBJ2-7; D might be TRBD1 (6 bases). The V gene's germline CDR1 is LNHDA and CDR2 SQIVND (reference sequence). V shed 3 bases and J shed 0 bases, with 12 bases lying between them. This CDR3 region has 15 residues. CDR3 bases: TGTGCCAGTAGTATCCACCAGGGGTCCTCCTACGAGCAGTACTTC. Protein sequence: CASSIHQGSSYEQYF.

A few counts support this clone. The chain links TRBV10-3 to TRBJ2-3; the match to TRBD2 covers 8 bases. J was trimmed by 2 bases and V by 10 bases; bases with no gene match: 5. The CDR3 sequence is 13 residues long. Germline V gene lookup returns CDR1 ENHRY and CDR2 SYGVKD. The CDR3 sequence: CATYSGVTDTQYF. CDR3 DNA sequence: TGTGCCACCTATAGCGGGGTCACAGATACGCAGTATTTT.

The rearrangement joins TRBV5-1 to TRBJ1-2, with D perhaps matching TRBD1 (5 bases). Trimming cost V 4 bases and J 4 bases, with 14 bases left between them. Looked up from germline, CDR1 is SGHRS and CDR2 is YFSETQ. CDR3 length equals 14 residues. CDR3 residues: CASSLSTDSYGYTF. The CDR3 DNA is TGCGCCAGCAGCCTGTCGACAGACAGCTATGGCTACACCTTC.

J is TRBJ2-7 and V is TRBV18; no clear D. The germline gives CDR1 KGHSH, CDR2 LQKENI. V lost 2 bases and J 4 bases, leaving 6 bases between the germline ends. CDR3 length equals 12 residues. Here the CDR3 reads CASSPVGYEQYF. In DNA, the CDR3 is TGTGCCAGCTCACCAGTCGGTTACGAGCAGTACTTC.

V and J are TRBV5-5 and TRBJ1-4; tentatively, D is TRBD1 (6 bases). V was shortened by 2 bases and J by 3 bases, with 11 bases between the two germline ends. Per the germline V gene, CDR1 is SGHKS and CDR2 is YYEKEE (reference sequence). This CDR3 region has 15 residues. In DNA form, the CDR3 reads TGTGCCAGCAGCTTAACAGGGCGGGCTAATGAAAAACTGTTTTTT. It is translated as CASSLTGRANEKLFF.

CDR3 nucleotide sequence: TGTGCCAGCAGACTGGAGGGGACAGGGGGCTTCGGGGAGCTGTTTTTT. Its translation: CASRLEGTGGFGELFF. The gene calls are TRBV11-2 and TRBJ2-2, with 12 bases identical to TRBD1. The CDR3 runs 16 residues. The V gene's germline CDR1 is SGHAT and CDR2 FQNNGV. V lost 6 bases, J lost 7 bases, and 9 bases stayed unmatched.

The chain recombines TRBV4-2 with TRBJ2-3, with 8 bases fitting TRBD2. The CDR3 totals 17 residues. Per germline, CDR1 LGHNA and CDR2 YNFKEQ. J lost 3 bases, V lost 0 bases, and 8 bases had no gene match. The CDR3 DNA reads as TGTGCCAGCAGCCAAGAGGTTCACGGGGGGGCTACAGATACGCAGTATTTT. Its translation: CASSQEVHGGATDTQYF.

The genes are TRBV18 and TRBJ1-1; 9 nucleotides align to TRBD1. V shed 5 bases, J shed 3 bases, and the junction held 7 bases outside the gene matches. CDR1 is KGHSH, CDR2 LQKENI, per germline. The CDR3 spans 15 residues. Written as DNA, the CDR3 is TGTGCCAGCTCAGCTCGCTGGGACAGGGACACTGAAGCTTTCTTT. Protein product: CASSARWDRDTEAFF.

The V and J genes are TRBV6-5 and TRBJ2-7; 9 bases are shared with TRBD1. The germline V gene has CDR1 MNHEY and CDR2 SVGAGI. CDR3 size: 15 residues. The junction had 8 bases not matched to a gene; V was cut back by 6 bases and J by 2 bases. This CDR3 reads CASSRDRVFAYEQYF. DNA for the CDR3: TGTGCCAGCAGCCGGGACAGGGTGTTTGCCTACGAGCAGTACTTC.

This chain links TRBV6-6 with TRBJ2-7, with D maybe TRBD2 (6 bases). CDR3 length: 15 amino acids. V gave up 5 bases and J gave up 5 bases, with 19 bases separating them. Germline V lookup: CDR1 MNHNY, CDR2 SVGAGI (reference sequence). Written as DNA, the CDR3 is TGTGCCAGCAGTACGGCGGCTAGCGTAAGGAACGAGCAGTACTTC. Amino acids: CASSTAASVRNEQYF.

CDR3 nucleotides: TGTGCCAGCTCACCTGGGGCAGAGTCTGGAAACACCATATATTTT. This encodes CASSPGAESGNTIYF. The chain combines TRBV18 with TRBJ1-3; D is perhaps TRBD1 (5 bases). This CDR3 has 15 residues. The V end was cut by 3 bases, the J end by 1 base, with 10 bases between. From germline, CDR1 is KGHSH and CDR2 LQKENI.